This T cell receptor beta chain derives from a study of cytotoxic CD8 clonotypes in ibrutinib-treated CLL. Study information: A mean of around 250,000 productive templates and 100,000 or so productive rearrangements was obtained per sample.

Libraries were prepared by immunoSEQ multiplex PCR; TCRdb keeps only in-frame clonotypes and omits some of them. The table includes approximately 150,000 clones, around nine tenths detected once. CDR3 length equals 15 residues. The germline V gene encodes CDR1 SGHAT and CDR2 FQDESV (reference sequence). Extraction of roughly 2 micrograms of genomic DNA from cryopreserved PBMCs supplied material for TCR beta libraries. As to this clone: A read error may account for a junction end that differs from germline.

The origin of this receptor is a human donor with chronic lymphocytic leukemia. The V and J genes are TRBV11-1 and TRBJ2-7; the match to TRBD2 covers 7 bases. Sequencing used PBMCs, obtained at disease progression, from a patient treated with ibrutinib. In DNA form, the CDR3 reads TGTGCCGGCAGCCCCGGACTAGGGGAAGCCTACGAGCAGTACTTC. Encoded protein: CAGSPGLGEAYEQYF.